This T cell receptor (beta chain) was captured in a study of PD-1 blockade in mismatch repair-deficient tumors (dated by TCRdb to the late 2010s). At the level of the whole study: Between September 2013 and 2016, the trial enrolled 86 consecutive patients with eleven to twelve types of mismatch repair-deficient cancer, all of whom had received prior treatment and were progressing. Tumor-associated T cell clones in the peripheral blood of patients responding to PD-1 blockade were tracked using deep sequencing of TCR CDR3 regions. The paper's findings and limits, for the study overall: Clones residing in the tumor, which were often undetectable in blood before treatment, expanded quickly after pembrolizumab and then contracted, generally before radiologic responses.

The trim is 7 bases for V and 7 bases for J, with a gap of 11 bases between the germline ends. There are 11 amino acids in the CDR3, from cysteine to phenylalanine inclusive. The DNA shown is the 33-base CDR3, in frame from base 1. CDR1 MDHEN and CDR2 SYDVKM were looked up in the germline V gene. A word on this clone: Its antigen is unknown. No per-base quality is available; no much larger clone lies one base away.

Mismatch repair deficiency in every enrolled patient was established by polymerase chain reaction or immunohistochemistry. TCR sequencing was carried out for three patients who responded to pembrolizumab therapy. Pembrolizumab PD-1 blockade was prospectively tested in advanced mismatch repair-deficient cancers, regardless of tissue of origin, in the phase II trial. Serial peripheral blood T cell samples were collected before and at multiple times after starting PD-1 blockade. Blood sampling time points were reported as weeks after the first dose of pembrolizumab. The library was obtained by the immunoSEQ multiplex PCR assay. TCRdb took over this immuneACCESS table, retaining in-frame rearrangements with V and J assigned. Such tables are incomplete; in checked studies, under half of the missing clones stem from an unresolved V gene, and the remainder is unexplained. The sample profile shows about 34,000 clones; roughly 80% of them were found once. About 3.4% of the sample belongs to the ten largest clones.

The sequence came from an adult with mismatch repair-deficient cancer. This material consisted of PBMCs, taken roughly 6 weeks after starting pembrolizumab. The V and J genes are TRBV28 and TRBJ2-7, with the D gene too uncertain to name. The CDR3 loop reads CASKTAEEQYF. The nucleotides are TGTGCCAGCAAAACAGCCGAAGAGCAGTACTTC. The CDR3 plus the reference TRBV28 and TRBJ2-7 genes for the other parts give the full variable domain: DVKVTQSSRYLVKRTGEKVFLECVQDMDHENMFWYRQDPGLGLRLIYFSYDVKMKEKGDIPEGYSVSREKKERFSLILESASTNQTSMYLCASKTAEEQYFGPGTRLTVT.